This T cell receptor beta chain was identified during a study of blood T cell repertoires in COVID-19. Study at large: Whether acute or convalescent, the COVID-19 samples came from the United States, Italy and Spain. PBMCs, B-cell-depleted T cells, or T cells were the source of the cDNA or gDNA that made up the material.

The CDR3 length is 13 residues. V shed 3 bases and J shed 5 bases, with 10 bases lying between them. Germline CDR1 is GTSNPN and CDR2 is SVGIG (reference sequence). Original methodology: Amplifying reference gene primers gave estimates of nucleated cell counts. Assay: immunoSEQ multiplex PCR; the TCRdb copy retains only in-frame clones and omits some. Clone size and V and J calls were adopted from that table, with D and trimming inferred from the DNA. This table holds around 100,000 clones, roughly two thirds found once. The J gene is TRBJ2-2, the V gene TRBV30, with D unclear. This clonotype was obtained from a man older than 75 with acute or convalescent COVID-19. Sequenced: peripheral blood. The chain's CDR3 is CAWSTSGTGELFF. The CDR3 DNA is TGTGCCTGGAGCACTTCCGGGACCGGGGAGCTGTTTTTT.